This TCR beta chain originates from a study of response to subunit inactivated influenza vaccine. TCRdb fed the RT-PCR reads into MiXCR, producing one record per CDR3 protein. The sample consists of about 650,000 distinct CDR3 sequences, around 13% of them appearing once. Regarding the study as a whole: With each seasonal influenza vaccination, the authors suggested, few new T cells are recruited.

In the case of this clonotype: Its antigen is undetermined.

CDR1 and CDR2 from the germline V gene are MNHEY and SVGEGT. The CDR3 contains 17 residues. Trimming pared 2 bases from V and 4 bases from J, leaving 18 bases between. The source material was PBMCs from blood, sampled about 14 days before vaccination. The sequence derives from a man aged 45-60 years who received an inactivated influenza vaccine. The rearrangement joins TRBV6-2 or TRBV6-3 to TRBJ2-1; D is ambiguous. DNA of the CDR3: TGTGCCAGCAGTTACGAGGCCCCGGAATTATCATACAATGAGCAGTTCTTC. Its translation: CASSYEAPELSYNEQFF.